These 5 T cell receptor beta chains originate from one sample sequenced in a study of chemoradiotherapy in HPV16-positive cancers. Here immunoSEQ multiplex PCR was the method, and the copy in TCRdb shows in-frame clones only, minus some. The data hold around 19,000 clones, with 90% to 95% observed a single time. This specimen was blood, taken from a patient who underwent chemoradiotherapy. These receptors were collected from a human donor with HPV-associated anogenital cancer.

Only a few counts were recorded for this clone. The CDR3: CATQEGGNTGELFF. Written as DNA, the CDR3 is TGTGCCACCCAGGAGGGAGGGAACACCGGGGAGCTGTTTTTT. V is TRBV6-1 and J is TRBJ2-2, with D perhaps TRBD2 (6 bases). The CDR3 sequence is 14 residues long. The ends were cut back, 10 bases at V and 1 base at J, with 13 bases in the middle. Germline CDR1 reads MNHNS; CDR2 reads SASEGT.

This chain joins TRBV14 and TRBJ1-1; maybe TRBD1 (6 bases). CDR3 size: 18 residues. Germline lookup yields CDR1 SGHDN and CDR2 FVKESK. V shed 0 bases and J shed 4 bases, with 21 bases lying between them. Written as DNA, the CDR3 is TGTGCCAGCAGCCAAGACGCCCCCGGTTACAGGGCGGGCACTGAAGCTTTCTTT. It encodes CASSQDAPGYRAGTEAFF.

The sample holds a few counts of this clone. V usage is TRBV5-4 and J usage is TRBJ1-2, with 8 positions matching TRBD1. Losses at the gene ends were 4 bases for V and 8 bases for J; bases not matched to a gene: 13. In germline, CDR1 is SGHNT, CDR2 YYREEE (reference sequence). This CDR3 has 15 residues. CDR3 nucleotide sequence: TGTGCCAGCAGCGCCGCCTTGGACAGGGACGGCGGCTACACCTTC. It specifies CASSAALDRDGGYTF. The full variable domain, with the rest looked up from reference TRBV5-4 and TRBJ1-2, is ETGVTQSPTHLIKTRGQQVTLRCSSQSGHNTVSWYQQALGQGPQFIFQYYREEENGRGNFPPRFSGLQFPNYSSELNVNALELDDSALYLCASSAALDRDGGYTFGSGTRLTVV.

V gene TRBV6-6 combines with J gene TRBJ1-6; the D gene is possibly TRBD1 (5 bases). Per the germline V gene, CDR1 is MNHNY and CDR2 is SVGAGI (reference sequence). The ends were cut back, 10 bases at V and 0 bases at J, with 16 bases in the middle. The CDR3 extends over 16 amino acids. The CDR3 region has the DNA TGTGCCACGACTACAGGCTCCTTCTCCTATAATTCACCCCTCCACTTT. Residues: CATTTGSFSYNSPLHF.

This chain joins TRBV7-2 and TRBJ2-7; unclear D gene. Germline loops: CDR1 SGHTA, CDR2 FQGNSA. The CDR3 loop spans 15 amino acids. Trimming took off 1 base at V and 1 base at J, with 11 bases between the two ends. Here the CDR3 DNA reads TGTGCCAGCAGCTTAGGGCGAAAGGAGTCCTACGAGCAGTACGTC. Amino acids: CASSLGRKESYEQYV.